This TCR beta chain is from a study of technical replicates of blood from several donors. This clone came up a few times. TCRdb's table, derived via immunoSEQ multiplex PCR, lists solely in-frame clones and lacks some. This sample has over 85,000 clones, with 90% to 97% found just once. The source of this sequence is a human donor in good health. The sequencing sample was made of T cells isolated from PBMCs.

The CDR3 DNA reads as TGTGCCAGCAGTTTACCCCGGGGACAGGGAGGCAAAAACATTCAGTACTTC. Translated: CASSLPRGQGGKNIQYF. The chain links TRBV28 to TRBJ2-4, with 9 bases fitting TRBD1. The CDR3 runs 17 residues. The V segment lost 2 bases and the J segment 3 bases; nucleotides outside the gene matches: 8. Germline V gene lookup returns CDR1 MDHEN and CDR2 SYDVKM. Looking up the rest from reference TRBV28 and TRBJ2-4 gives the full variable domain: DVKVTQSSRYLVKRTGEKVFLECVQDMDHENMFWYRQDPGLGLRLIYFSYDVKMKEKGDIPEGYSVSREKKERFSLILESASTNQTSMYLCASSLPRGQGGKNIQYFGAGTRLSVL.